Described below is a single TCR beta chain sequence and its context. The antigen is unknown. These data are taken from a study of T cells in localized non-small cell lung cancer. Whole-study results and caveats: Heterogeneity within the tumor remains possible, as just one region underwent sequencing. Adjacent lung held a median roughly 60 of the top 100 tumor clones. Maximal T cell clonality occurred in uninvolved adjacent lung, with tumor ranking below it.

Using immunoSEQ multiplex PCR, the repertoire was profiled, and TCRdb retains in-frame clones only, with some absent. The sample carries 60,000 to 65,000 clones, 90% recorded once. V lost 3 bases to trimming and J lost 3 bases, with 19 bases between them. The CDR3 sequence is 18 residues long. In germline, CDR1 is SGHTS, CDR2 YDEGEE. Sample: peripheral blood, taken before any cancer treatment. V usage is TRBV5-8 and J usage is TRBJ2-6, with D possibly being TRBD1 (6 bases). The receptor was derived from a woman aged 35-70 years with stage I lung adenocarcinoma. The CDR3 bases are TGTGCCAGCAGCTCTGAGTTTGTGGGGGCAAGTGGGGCCAACGTCCTGACTTTC. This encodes CASSSEFVGASGANVLTF. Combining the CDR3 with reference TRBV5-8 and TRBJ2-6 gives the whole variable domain EAGVTQSPTHLIKTRGQQATLRCSPISGHTSVYWYQQALGLGLQFLLWYDEGEERNRGNFPPRFSGRQFPNYSSELNVNALELEDSALYLCASSSEFVGASGANVLTFGAGSRLTVL.